This T cell receptor (beta chain) comes out of a study of T cell responses to AZD1222 COVID-19 vaccine. Broader study findings: Females made up more of the donors, who were largely white British, and clonal diversity may have come out too low. Targeting of unmutated variant regions was reportedly seen in nearly half of spike-specific TCRs. No day 14 peak samples; only post-peak repertoires were characterized. Across spike, vaccine-associated CD4 TCRs were found, dominant at 160-218 and 743-854.

A note on this clone: The antigen remains undetermined.

Some clones are missing from TCRdb's copy, which holds only in-frame ones; the method was immunoSEQ multiplex PCR. The sample yields approximately 140,000 clones, about 81% seen once. The CDR3 spans 17 residues. Germline CDR1 is SGHDN and CDR2 is FVKESK. J gave up 4 bases and V 5 bases, and 11 bases lay outside the gene matches. The chain carries TRBV14 and TRBJ1-1; TRBD1 agrees at 12 bases. The sequenced sample was peripheral blood, obtained on day 0 of MenACWY control vaccination. The receptor comes from an adult in good health. The chain's CDR3 is CASSGVRDRGLGTEAFF. CDR3 DNA: TGTGCCAGCAGCGGCGTCCGGGACAGGGGGCTGGGCACTGAAGCTTTCTTT.